Shown below are 21 T cell receptor beta chains from a single sample sequenced in a study of blood T cell repertoires in COVID-19. The protocol was immunoSEQ multiplex PCR, while the TCRdb copy is restricted to in-frame clones and leaves out a portion. The sample has some 250,000 clones; 82% are singletons. The sequenced material came from PBMCs or T cells enriched from blood (not recorded which). These receptors all come from a man aged 35-49 years who had recovered from COVID-19.

V usage is TRBV5-4 and J usage is TRBJ2-3; TRBD2 matches at 14 bases. The V gene's germline CDR1 is SGHNT and CDR2 YYREEE (reference sequence). This CDR3 comprises 17 residues. With V trimmed by 5 bases and J by 2 bases, 7 bases remained unmatched. CDR3 residues: CASRGGGLAGVTDTQYF. CDR3 coding DNA: TGTGCCAGCAGGGGAGGGGGACTAGCGGGGGTCACAGATACGCAGTATTTT.

This clone has more than one count but fewer than ten. The chain combines TRBV11-3 with TRBJ1-1; D possibly corresponds to TRBD1 (6 bases). CDR3 length equals 18 residues. Germline assignment: CDR1 SGHNT and CDR2 YENEEA. Trimming removed 0 bases from V and 3 bases from J, with 20 bases in between. The CDR3 DNA reads TGTGCCAGCAGCTTAGAGTCGCGCATACAGGGCTGGGACACTGAAGCTTTCTTT. Protein sequence: CASSLESRIQGWDTEAFF.

The chain uses TRBV7-3 and TRBJ2-3; a possible D gene is TRBD2 (6 bases). Trimming shortened V by 1 base and J by 2 bases, and 13 bases separated the two germline ends. Germline assignment: CDR1 SGHTA and CDR2 FQGTGA. The CDR3 length is 16 residues. This CDR3 reads CASSLSRAGPTDTQYF. CDR3 in DNA: TGTGCCAGCAGCTTAAGCAGGGCGGGACCCACAGATACGCAGTATTTT.

This chain links TRBV7-2 with TRBJ2-1; the match to TRBD1 covers 9 bases. V shed 10 bases and J 8 bases; nucleotides not matched to a gene: 12. The CDR3 contains 14 residues. Germline assignment: CDR1 SGHTA and CDR2 FQGNSA. This CDR3 is CATTGTGRIHEQFF. CDR3 DNA: TGTGCCACCACCGGGACAGGGCGGATCCATGAGCAGTTCTTC.

This chain joins TRBV7-8 and TRBJ1-2, with 10 bases aligning to TRBD1. The V and J ends lost 5 bases and 4 bases, in that order; junction bases with no gene match: 4. Germline CDR1 SGHVS, CDR2 FQNEAQ. The CDR3 sequence is 14 residues long. CDR3 sequence: CASSPRDRGYGYTF. CDR3 sequence (DNA): TGTGCCAGCAGCCCCCGGGACAGGGGCTATGGCTACACCTTC.

This clone was observed a single time. The chain uses TRBV20-1 and TRBJ1-1; D gene ambiguous. Germline V gives CDR1 DFQATT, CDR2 SNEGSKA (reference sequence). V lost 5 bases and J 2 bases, leaving 6 bases between the germline ends. CDR3 length: 11 amino acids. This chain's CDR3 is CSAYSNTEAFF. The DNA of the CDR3 is TGCAGTGCTTACAGTAACACTGAAGCTTTCTTT.

This clone was observed once. CDR3 bases: TGTGCCAGCAGCCAGGGAGGGACCCCTCAAGAGACCCAGTACTTC. Residues: CASSQGGTPQETQYF. The V and J genes are TRBV7-7 and TRBJ2-5; TRBD2 aligns across 7 bases. This CDR3 comprises 15 residues. Losses at the gene ends were 5 bases for V and 2 bases for J; bases not matched to a gene: 8. The germline V gene has CDR1 SSHAT and CDR2 FNYEAQ (reference sequence). The full variable domain, in which reference TRBV7-7 and TRBJ2-5 provide the parts outside the CDR3, is GAGVSQSPRYKVTKRGQDVTLRCDPISSHATLYWYQQALGQGPEFLTYFNYEAQPDKSGLPSDRFSAERPEGSISTLTIQRTEQRDSAMYRCASSQGGTPQETQYFGPGTRLLVL.

The V gene is TRBV3-1 (or the pseudogene TRBV3-2), the J gene TRBJ1-1, with D hard to call. The length of the CDR3 is 12 residues. Germline V gene lookup returns CDR1 LGHDT and CDR2 YNNKEL (reference sequence). Trimming took 4 bases from V and 3 from J, leaving 6 bases between them. The CDR3 bases are TGTGCCAGCAGCCGAACATACACTGAAGCTTTCTTT. Amino acid sequence: CASSRTYTEAFF.

V is TRBV5-1 and J is TRBJ1-5, with a possible D match to TRBD1 (5 bases). The V gene lost 4 bases and the J gene lost 4 bases, with 15 bases spanning the gap. The germline V gene has CDR1 SGHRS and CDR2 YFSETQ. The CDR3 is 15 amino acids. The CDR3 nucleotides read TGCGCCAGCAGCGAAGTCGGGGGTGCTAATCAGCCCCAGCATTTT. Translated: CASSEVGGANQPQHF. Using reference TRBV5-1 and TRBJ1-5 for the parts outside the CDR3, the full variable domain is KAGVTQTPRYLIKTRGQQVTLSCSPISGHRSVSWYQQTPGQGLQFLFEYFSETQRNKGNFPGRFSGRQFSNSRSEMNVSTLELGDSALYLCASSEVGGANQPQHFGDGTRLSIL.

This clone was found once. This CDR3 is CASSSLGTGSYEQYF. The CDR3, as DNA: TGTGCCAGTAGTTCGCTGGGGACAGGGAGCTACGAGCAGTACTTC. The rearrangement links TRBV19 to TRBJ2-7; 9 bases align to TRBD1. The germline V gene encodes CDR1 LNHDA and CDR2 SQIVND (reference sequence). This CDR3 has 15 residues. V was pared by 5 bases and J by 3 bases, with 8 bases of the junction left unmatched.

The chain uses TRBV6-5 and TRBJ2-7; a possible D gene is TRBD2 (5 bases). Germline values: CDR1 MNHEY, CDR2 SVGAGI. V lost 6 bases and J 0 bases, leaving 15 bases between the germline ends. The CDR3 totals 15 residues. CDR3 sequence reads: CASRRGLPTSYEQYF. CDR3 DNA sequence: TGTGCCAGCAGGAGAGGACTCCCAACCTCCTACGAGCAGTACTTC.

The chain employs TRBV4-2 and TRBJ1-2; D possibly corresponds to TRBD1 (5 bases). The CDR3 contains 15 residues. V was clipped by 4 bases and J by 3 bases, with 15 bases between them. Germline values: CDR1 LGHNA, CDR2 YNFKEQ. The CDR3 DNA reads as TGTGCCAGCAGCCCCTGGGGGGAGGAGGACTATGGCTACACCTTC. Protein sequence: CASSPWGEEDYGYTF.

The rearrangement uses TRBV7-2 and TRBJ2-3; 10 bases fit TRBD2. V lost 1 base, J lost 7 bases, and 5 bases stayed unmatched. This CDR3 region has 15 residues. The germline CDR1 and CDR2 sequences are SGHTA and FQGNSA. CDR3 sequence reads: CASSLGASGRNTQYF. Here the CDR3 DNA reads TGTGCCAGCAGCTTAGGTGCTAGCGGGAGAAATACGCAGTATTTT. The entire variable domain, with the rest obtained from reference TRBV7-2 and TRBJ2-3, is as follows: GAGVSQSPSNKVTEKGKDVELRCDPISGHTALYWYRQSLGQGLEFLIYFQGNSAPDKSGLPSDRFSAERTGGSVSTLTIQRTQQEDSAVYLCASSLGASGRNTQYFGPGTRLTVL.

Regarding this clone: A junction boundary mismatches the germline segment, possibly from a read error. This chain joins TRBV28 and TRBJ1-2; 7 bases are a match to TRBD1. The CDR3 consists of 13 residues. Germline CDR1 reads MDHEN; CDR2 reads SYDVKM. The CDR3 nucleotides read TGTGCCAGCAGCCCCTCGGTCTCCCGGGACAGTGCATTC. Translation gives CASSPSVSRDSAF.

The gene calls are TRBV7-3 and TRBJ2-1; D is uncertain. The ends were cut back, 6 bases at V and 5 bases at J, with 11 bases in the middle. From germline, CDR1 is SGHTA and CDR2 FQGTGA. CDR3 size: 13 residues. This chain's CDR3 is CASSQERHNEQFF. The DNA of the CDR3 is TGTGCCAGCAGTCAAGAGAGGCACAATGAGCAGTTCTTC. Filled out from reference TRBV7-3 and TRBJ2-1, the complete variable domain reads GAGVSQTPSNKVTEKGKYVELRCDPISGHTALYWYRQSLGQGPEFLIYFQGTGAADDSGLPNDRFFAVRPEGSVSTLKIQRTERGDSAVYLCASSQERHNEQFFGPGTRLTVL.

The chain uses TRBV25-1 and TRBJ1-2; no firm D call. The germline V and J ends were trimmed by 3 bases and 3 bases, with 11 bases remaining between them. The V gene's germline CDR1 is MGHDK and CDR2 SYGVNS. This CDR3 region has 14 residues. CDR3 nucleotides: TGTGCCAGCAGTGATTCGACACTCGACTATGGCTACACCTTC. Its translation: CASSDSTLDYGYTF.

The chain combines TRBV18 with TRBJ2-7; D is unclear. Germline V gives CDR1 KGHSH, CDR2 LQKENI. The CDR3 is made up of 14 amino acids. Trimming removed 2 bases from V and 4 bases from J, with 12 bases in between. The CDR3 DNA reads TGTGCCAGCTCACCAGTTGCAGGTTCGTACGAGCAGTACTTC. It translates to CASSPVAGSYEQYF. The complete variable domain, with remaining parts taken from reference TRBV18 and TRBJ2-7, reads NAGVMQNPRHLVRRRGQEARLRCSPMKGHSHVYWYRQLPEEGLKFMVYLQKENIIDESGMPKERFSAEFPKEGPSILRIQQVVRGDSAAYFCASSPVAGSYEQYFGPGTRLTVT.

About this clone itself: The same CDR3 arises from other DNA sequences in this sample as well. The chain combines TRBV7-3 with TRBJ1-2; 10 nucleotides align to TRBD1. Germline CDR1 and CDR2: SGHTA and FQGTGA. V shed 4 bases, J shed 5 bases, and the junction held 1 base outside the gene matches. The CDR3 sequence is 13 residues long. CDR3: CASSSGQGYGYTF. CDR3 nucleotides: TGTGCCAGCAGCTCGGGACAGGGGTATGGCTACACCTTC.

J is TRBJ1-2 and V is TRBV24-1; TRBD1 agrees at 7 bases. Germline lookup yields CDR1 KGHDR and CDR2 SFDVKD. V lost 3 bases to trimming and J lost 7 bases; unmatched junction nucleotides: 7. This CDR3 comprises 14 residues. The DNA of the CDR3 is TGTGCCACCAGTGATCGACAGGGAAGGGGTGGCTACACCTTC. Translated: CATSDRQGRGGYTF.

The J gene is TRBJ1-1, the V gene TRBV28; TRBD1 is a possible D gene (5 bases). Trimming stripped 6 bases from V and 1 base from J, with 12 bases between. Germline values: CDR1 MDHEN, CDR2 SYDVKM. The CDR3 runs to 14 residues. Here the CDR3 DNA reads TGTGCCAGCAGACCAGGGACTCCGAACACTGAAGCTTTCTTT. Residues: CASRPGTPNTEAFF.

The chain couples TRBV19 to TRBJ1-1; tentative D call: TRBD1 (5 bases). V shed 7 bases and J shed 4 bases, with 13 bases lying between them. The CDR3 runs to 13 residues. Germline CDR1 is LNHDA and CDR2 is SQIVND (reference sequence). The CDR3 is CASTQGGGTEAFF. The CDR3 DNA reads as TGTGCCAGTACCCAAGGCGGGGGCACTGAAGCTTTCTTT. Combining the CDR3 with reference TRBV19 and TRBJ1-1 gives the whole variable domain DGGITQSPKYLFRKEGQNVTLSCEQNLNHDAMYWYRQDPGQGLRLIYYSQIVNDFQKGDIAEGYSVSREKKESFPLTVTSAQKNPTAFYLCASTQGGGTEAFFGQGTRLTVV.